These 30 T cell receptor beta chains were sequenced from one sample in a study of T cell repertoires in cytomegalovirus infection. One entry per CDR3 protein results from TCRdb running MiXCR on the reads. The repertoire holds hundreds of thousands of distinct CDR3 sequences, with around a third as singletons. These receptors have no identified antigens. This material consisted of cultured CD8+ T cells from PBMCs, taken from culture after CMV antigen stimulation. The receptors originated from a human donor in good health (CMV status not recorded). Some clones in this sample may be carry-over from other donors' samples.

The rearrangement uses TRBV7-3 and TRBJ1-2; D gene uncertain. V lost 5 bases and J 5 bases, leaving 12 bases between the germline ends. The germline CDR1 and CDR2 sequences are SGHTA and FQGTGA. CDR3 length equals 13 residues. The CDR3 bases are TGTGCCAGCAGCAGACTCCCGCTTTATGGCTACACCTTC. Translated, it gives CASSRLPLYGYTF.

The CDR3 coding sequence is TGTGCCAGCAGCGAGCGATTAGGGGGGCCTTATCTTGCTTTCTTT. Translated, it gives CASSERLGGPYLAFF. The chain carries TRBV7-9 and TRBJ1-1, with D possibly TRBD1 on 6 matching bases. CDR1 SEHNR and CDR2 FQNEAQ come from the germline V gene (reference sequence). V was shortened by 5 bases and J by 11 bases, with 24 bases between the two germline ends. This CDR3 contains 15 residues.

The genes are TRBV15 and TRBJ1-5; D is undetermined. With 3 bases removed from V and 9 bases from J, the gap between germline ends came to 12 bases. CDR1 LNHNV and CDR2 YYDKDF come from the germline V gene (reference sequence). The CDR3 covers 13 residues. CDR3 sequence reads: CATSSGRLGPQHF. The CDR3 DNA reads TGTGCCACCAGCAGTGGGCGGTTAGGGCCCCAGCATTTT.

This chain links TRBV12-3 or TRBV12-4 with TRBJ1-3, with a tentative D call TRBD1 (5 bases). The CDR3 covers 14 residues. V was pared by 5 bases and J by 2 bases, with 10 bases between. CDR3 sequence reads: CASSLTVTGNTIYF. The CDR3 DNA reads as TGTGCCAGCAGTCTGACAGTAACTGGAAACACCATATATTTT.

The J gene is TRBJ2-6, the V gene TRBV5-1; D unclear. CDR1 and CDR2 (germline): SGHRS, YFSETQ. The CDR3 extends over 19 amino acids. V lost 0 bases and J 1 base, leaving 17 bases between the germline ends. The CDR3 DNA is TGCGCCAGCAGCTTGGAAAGGGCGCCCTCTCTTTCTGGGGCCAACGTCCTGACTTTC. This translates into CASSLERAPSLSGANVLTF.

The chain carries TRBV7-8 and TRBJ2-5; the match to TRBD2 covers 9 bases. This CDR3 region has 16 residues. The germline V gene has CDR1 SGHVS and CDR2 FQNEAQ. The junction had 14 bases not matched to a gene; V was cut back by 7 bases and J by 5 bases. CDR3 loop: CASTHRGAGGLETQYF. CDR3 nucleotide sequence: TGTGCCAGCACCCATAGAGGGGCGGGGGGGCTTGAGACCCAGTACTTC.

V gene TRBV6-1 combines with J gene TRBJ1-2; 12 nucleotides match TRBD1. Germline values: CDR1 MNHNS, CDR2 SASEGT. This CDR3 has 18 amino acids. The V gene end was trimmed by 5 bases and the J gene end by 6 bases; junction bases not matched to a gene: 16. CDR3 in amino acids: CASSSATGTGGALDGYTF. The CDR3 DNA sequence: TGTGCCAGCAGTTCTGCCACCGGGACAGGGGGCGCTTTGGATGGCTACACCTTC.

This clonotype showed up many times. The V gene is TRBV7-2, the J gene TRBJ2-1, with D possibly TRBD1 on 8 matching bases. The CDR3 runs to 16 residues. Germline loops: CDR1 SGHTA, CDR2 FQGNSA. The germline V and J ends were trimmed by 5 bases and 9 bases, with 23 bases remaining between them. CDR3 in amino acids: CASSPNPTGGGREQFF. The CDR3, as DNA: TGTGCCAGCAGCCCCAACCCCACAGGGGGGGGGCGTGAGCAGTTCTTC.

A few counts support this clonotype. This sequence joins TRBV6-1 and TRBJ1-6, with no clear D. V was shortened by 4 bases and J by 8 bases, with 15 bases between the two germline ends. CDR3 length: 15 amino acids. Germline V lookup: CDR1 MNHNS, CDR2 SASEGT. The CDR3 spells CASSAWTYGDSPLHF. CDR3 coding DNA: TGTGCCAGCAGTGCCTGGACGTACGGGGATTCACCCCTCCACTTT.

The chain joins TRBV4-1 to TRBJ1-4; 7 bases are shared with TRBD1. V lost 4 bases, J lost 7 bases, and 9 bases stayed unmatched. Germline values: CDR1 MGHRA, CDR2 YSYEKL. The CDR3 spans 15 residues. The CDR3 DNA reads TGCGCCAGCAGCCTACCAAACAGGGGAGGTGAAAAACTGTTTTTT. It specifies CASSLPNRGGEKLFF.

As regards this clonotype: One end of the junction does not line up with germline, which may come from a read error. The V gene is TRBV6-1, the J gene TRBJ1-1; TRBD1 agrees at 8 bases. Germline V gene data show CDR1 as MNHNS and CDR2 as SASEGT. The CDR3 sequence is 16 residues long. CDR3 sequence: CANSEDRGLRNTEAFF. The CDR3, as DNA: TGTGCCAACAGTGAAGACAGGGGATTAAGGAACACTGAAGCTTTCTTT.

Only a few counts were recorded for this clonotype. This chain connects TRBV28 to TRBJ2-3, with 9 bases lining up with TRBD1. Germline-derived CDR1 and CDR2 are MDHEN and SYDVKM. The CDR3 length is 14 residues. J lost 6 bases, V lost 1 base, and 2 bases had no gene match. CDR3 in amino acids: CASSLLGTGDTQYF. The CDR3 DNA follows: TGTGCCAGCAGTTTATTGGGGACAGGGGATACGCAGTATTTT.

The CDR3 nucleotides read TGTGCCAGCTCACCTGAAACACGGGGGAAGGAAGAGACCCAGTACTTC. Protein product: CASSPETRGKEETQYF. This rearrangement joins TRBV18 to TRBJ2-5, with D tentatively TRBD2 (6 bases). The length of the CDR3 is 16 residues. The germline CDR1 and CDR2 sequences are KGHSH and LQKENI. Deletions cut 3 bases from V and 3 bases from J, with 17 bases between. Based on the CDR3 plus reference TRBV18 and TRBJ2-5, the full variable domain is NAGVMQNPRHLVRRRGQEARLRCSPMKGHSHVYWYRQLPEEGLKFMVYLQKENIIDESGMPKERFSAEFPKEGPSILRIQQVVRGDSAAYFCASSPETRGKEETQYFGPGTRLLVL.

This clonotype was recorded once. The CDR3: CASPPSRVSNTEAFF. CDR3 in DNA: TGTGCCAGCCCCCCTAGCAGGGTTTCCAACACTGAAGCTTTCTTT. The V call is TRBV2, the J call TRBJ1-1; TRBD1 might be the D (5 bases). The CDR3 is 15 amino acids. Germline V gene data show CDR1 as SNHLY and CDR2 as FYNNEI. With 8 bases removed from V and 2 bases from J, the gap between germline ends came to 18 bases.

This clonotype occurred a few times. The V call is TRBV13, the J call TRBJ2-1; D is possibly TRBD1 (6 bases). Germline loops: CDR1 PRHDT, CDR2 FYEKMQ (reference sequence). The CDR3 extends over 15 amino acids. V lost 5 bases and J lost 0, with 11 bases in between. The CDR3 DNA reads TGTGCCAGCAGCCCGGGGACACCCTCCTACAATGAGCAGTTCTTC. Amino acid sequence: CASSPGTPSYNEQFF.

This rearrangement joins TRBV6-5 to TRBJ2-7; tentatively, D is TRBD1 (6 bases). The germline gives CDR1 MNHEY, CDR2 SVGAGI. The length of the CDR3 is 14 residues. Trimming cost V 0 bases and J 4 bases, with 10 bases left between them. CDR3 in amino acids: CASSYSRQGYEQYV. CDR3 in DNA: TGTGCCAGCAGTTACTCGAGGCAGGGGTACGAGCAGTACGTC.

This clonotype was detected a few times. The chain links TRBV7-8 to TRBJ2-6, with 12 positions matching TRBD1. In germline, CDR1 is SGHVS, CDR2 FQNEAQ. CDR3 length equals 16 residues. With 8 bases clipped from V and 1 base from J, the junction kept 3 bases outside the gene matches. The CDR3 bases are TGTGCCAGCTGGGGACAGGGGGCGTCTGGGGCCAACGTCCTGACTTTC. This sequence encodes CASWGQGASGANVLTF.

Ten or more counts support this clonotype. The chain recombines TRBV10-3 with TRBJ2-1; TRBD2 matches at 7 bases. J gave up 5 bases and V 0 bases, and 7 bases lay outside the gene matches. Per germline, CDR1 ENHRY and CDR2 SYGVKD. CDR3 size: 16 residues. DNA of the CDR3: TGTGCCATCAGTGAGTCGGGAGCGGGGCTCAACAATGAGCAGTTCTTC. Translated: CAISESGAGLNNEQFF.

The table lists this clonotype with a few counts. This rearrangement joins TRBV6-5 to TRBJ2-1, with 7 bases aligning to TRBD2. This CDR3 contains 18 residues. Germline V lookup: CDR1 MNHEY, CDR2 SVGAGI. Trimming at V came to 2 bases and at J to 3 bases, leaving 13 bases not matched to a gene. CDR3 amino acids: CASSYGEGGTSLYNEQFF. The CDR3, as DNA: TGTGCCAGCAGTTACGGGGAGGGAGGCACGTCCCTCTACAATGAGCAGTTCTTC.

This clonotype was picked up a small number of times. As DNA, the CDR3 is TGTGCCAGCAGCCCTAGAGTGGTCCCTCATGGCTACACCTTC. It yields the protein CASSPRVVPHGYTF. V is TRBV28 and J is TRBJ1-2; D gene unclear. CDR1 and CDR2 from the germline V gene are MDHEN and SYDVKM. CDR3 length: 14 residues. Trimming shortened V by 6 bases and J by 6 bases, and 17 bases separated the two germline ends.

For the CDR3, the DNA is TGTGCCAGCAGTTTAAGAGGACCGGGGATGGCCGGGGAGCTGTTTTTT. Translation: CASSLRGPGMAGELFF. The V and J genes are TRBV27 and TRBJ2-2; tentative D call: TRBD2 (5 bases). Between the trimmed V and J ends, which lost 2 bases and 6 bases, there was a span of 16 bases. Germline V gene data show CDR1 as MNHEY and CDR2 as SMNVEV (reference sequence). The CDR3 covers 16 residues.

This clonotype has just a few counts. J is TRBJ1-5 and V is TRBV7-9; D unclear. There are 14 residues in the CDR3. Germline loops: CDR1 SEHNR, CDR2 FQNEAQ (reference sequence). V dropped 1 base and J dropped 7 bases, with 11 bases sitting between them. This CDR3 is CASSLDGEAQPQHF. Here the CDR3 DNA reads TGTGCCAGCAGCTTAGACGGGGAAGCGCAGCCCCAGCATTTT.

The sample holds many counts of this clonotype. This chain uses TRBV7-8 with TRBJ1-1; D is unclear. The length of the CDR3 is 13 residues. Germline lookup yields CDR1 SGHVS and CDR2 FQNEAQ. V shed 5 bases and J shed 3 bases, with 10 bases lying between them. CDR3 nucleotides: TGTGCCAGCAGCGACCAGTCCTACACTGAAGCTTTCTTT. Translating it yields CASSDQSYTEAFF.

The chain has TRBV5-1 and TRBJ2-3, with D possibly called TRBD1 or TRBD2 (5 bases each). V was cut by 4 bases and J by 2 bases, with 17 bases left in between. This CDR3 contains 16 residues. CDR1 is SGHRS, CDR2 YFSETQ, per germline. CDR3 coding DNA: TGCGCCAGCAGCCGTCTCAGGGACCTCTCCACAGATACGCAGTATTTT. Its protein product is CASSRLRDLSTDTQYF.

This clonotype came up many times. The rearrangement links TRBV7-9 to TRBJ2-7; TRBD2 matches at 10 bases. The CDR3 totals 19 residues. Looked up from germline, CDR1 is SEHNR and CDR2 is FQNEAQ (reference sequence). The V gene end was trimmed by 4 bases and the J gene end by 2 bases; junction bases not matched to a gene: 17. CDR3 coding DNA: TGTGCCAGCAGCTCTTTGCCAGGGGGCGAGCTAGCGGGGGCCTACGAGCAGTACTTC. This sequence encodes CASSSLPGGELAGAYEQYF.

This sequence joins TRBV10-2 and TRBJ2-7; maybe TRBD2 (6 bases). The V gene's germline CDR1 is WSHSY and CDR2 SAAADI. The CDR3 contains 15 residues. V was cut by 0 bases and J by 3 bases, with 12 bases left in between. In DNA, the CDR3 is TGCGCCAGCAGTGAGTCCGGGACTTCCATCTACGAGCAGTACTTC. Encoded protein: CASSESGTSIYEQYF.

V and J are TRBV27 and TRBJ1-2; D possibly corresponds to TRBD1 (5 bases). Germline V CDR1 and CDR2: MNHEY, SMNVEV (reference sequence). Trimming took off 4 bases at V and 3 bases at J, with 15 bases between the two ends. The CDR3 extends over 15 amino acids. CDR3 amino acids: CASSSQSTAYYGYTF. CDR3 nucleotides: TGTGCCAGCAGTTCCCAATCGACAGCTTACTATGGCTACACCTTC.

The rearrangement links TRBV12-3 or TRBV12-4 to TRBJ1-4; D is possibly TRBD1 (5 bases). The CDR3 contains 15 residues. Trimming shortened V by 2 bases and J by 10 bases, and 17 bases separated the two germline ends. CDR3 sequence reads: CASSLQAGNIGKLFF. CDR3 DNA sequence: TGTGCCAGCAGTTTACAAGCAGGGAATATCGGAAAACTGTTTTTT.

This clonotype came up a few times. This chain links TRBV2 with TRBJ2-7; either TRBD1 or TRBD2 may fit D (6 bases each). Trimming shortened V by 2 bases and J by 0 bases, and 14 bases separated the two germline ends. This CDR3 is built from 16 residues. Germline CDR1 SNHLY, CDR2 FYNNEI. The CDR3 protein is CASSERGAPSSYEQYV. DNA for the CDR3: TGTGCCAGCAGTGAAAGGGGGGCCCCCAGCTCCTACGAGCAGTACGTC.

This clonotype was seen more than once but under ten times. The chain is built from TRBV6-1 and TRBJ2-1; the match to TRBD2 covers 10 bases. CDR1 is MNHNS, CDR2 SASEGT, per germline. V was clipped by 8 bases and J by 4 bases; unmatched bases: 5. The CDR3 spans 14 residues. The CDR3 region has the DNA TGTGCCAGCGGCCTAGCGGGGGAGTACAATGAGCAGTTCTTC. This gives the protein CASGLAGEYNEQFF.